The 13 T cell receptor beta chains in this list originate from one sample, sequenced in a study of T cell repertoires in cytomegalovirus infection. TCRdb reprocessed the reads via MiXCR and lists one record per CDR3 protein. The sample has some 180,000 distinct CDR3 sequences; about 20% are singletons. The sample comprised PBMCs. The receptors were sampled from a human donor in good health (CMV status not recorded). Some clones in this sample may be carry-over from other donors' samples.

This clonotype was detected ten times or more. The gene calls are TRBV6-1 and TRBJ1-5, with 9 bases aligning to TRBD1. After removal of 3 bases from V and 0 bases from J, the junction contained 12 bases not matched to a gene. The CDR3 contains 19 residues. Germline CDR1 reads MNHNS; CDR2 reads SASEGT. The CDR3 reads CASSEGDRASHYSNQPQHF. The DNA for the CDR3 is TGTGCCAGCAGTGAGGGGGACAGGGCCTCCCATTATAGCAATCAGCCCCAGCATTTT.

The rearrangement uses TRBV2 and TRBJ2-7; 7 bases agree with TRBD1. Losses at the gene ends were 3 bases for V and 5 bases for J; bases not matched to a gene: 16. From germline, CDR1 is SNHLY and CDR2 FYNNEI. CDR3 length: 17 amino acids. The CDR3 protein is CASSDIAYGQVLDEQYF. CDR3 bases: TGTGCCAGCAGTGATATCGCTTATGGACAGGTACTGGACGAGCAGTACTTC.

This chain links TRBV14 with TRBJ1-2; D is uncertain. Per germline, CDR1 SGHDN and CDR2 FVKESK. The CDR3 contains 13 residues. V was trimmed by 5 bases and J by 2 bases, leaving 9 bases between them. The CDR3 DNA reads TGTGCCAGCAGCGCACAGCCCAACTATGGCTACACCTTC. Encoded protein: CASSAQPNYGYTF.

J is TRBJ2-7 and V is TRBV12-3 or TRBV12-4; D gene uncertain. CDR3 size: 17 residues. Trimming took 5 bases from V and 3 from J, leaving 23 bases between them. The CDR3 DNA is TGTGCCAGCAGTCCGCTTGTGTGGGCTCAACCGGGCTACGAGCAGTACTTC. Translation gives CASSPLVWAQPGYEQYF.

This clonotype was counted ten times or more. The V call is TRBV6-1, the J call TRBJ1-5; 7 bases agree with TRBD1. Germline loops: CDR1 MNHNS, CDR2 SASEGT. J was trimmed by 4 bases and V by 4 bases; bases with no gene match: 7. The CDR3 has 15 residues. Here the CDR3 reads CASSGSGGRNQPQHF. As DNA, the CDR3 is TGTGCCAGCAGTGGGTCAGGGGGAAGAAATCAGCCCCAGCATTTT.

In its sample, this clonotype was seen many times. The chain joins TRBV7-2 to TRBJ2-5, with D unclear. CDR3 length: 14 amino acids. Germline V gene lookup returns CDR1 SGHTA and CDR2 FQGNSA. V dropped 1 base and J dropped 4 bases, with 10 bases sitting between them. The CDR3 region is CASSLELTPETQYF. In DNA form, the CDR3 reads TGTGCCAGCAGCTTAGAACTAACTCCAGAGACCCAGTACTTC.

On this clonotype itself: A much larger clonotype is one base distant, so this may be a read error. The CDR3 region is CASIGSGGRNQPQHF. The CDR3 coding sequence is TGTGCCAGCATTGGGTCAGGGGGAAGAAATCAGCCCCAGCATTTT. This rearrangement joins TRBV6-1 to TRBJ1-5; 7 nucleotides match TRBD1. V dropped 7 bases and J dropped 4; count of bases not matched to a gene: 10. This CDR3 contains 15 residues. Per germline, CDR1 MNHNS and CDR2 SASEGT.

This clonotype showed up just once. The rearrangement joins TRBV7-3 to TRBJ2-7; 11 bases agree with TRBD1. Germline CDR1 reads SGHTA; CDR2 reads FQGTGA. Losses at the gene ends were 5 bases for V and 3 bases for J; bases not matched to a gene: 6. There are 15 residues in the CDR3. The CDR3 coding sequence is TGTGCCAGCAGCCTCTTGGGGACAGGGGGCTACGAGCAGTACTTC. Translation: CASSLLGTGGYEQYF.

This clonotype has more than one count but fewer than ten. The chain joins TRBV5-4 to TRBJ2-3, with D uncertain. The CDR3 contains 12 residues. Germline V gene lookup returns CDR1 SGHNT and CDR2 YYREEE (reference sequence). Trimming shortened V by 4 bases and J by 3 bases, and 6 bases separated the two germline ends. The CDR3: CASSLYTDTQYF. As DNA, the CDR3 is TGTGCCAGCAGCCTATATACAGATACGCAGTATTTT.

This clonotype showed up just a few times. The rearrangement uses TRBV20-1 and TRBJ2-1; 8 nucleotides align to TRBD2. Germline trimming cut 3 bases from V and 3 bases from J; bases unmatched to any gene: 4. The germline V gene encodes CDR1 DFQATT and CDR2 SNEGSKA (reference sequence). The CDR3 has 14 residues. As DNA, the CDR3 is TGCAGTGCTAGGCGGGGGGAACTCTACAATGAGCAGTTCTTC. As protein: CSARRGELYNEQFF.

The rearrangement joins TRBV7-2 to TRBJ1-5; no firm D call. V lost 2 bases, J lost 4 bases, and 12 bases lay in between. Germline V gene data show CDR1 as SGHTA and CDR2 as FQGNSA. The CDR3 has 15 residues. The DNA of the CDR3 is TGTGCCAGCAGCTTACTGGCCTCTCTGAATCAGCCCCAGCATTTT. Translated, it gives CASSLLASLNQPQHF.

The V and J genes are TRBV6-2 or TRBV6-3 and TRBJ2-5, with no clear D. The V and J ends lost 0 bases and 9 bases respectively, with 14 bases between them. The CDR3 sequence is 14 residues long. CDR1 MNHEY and CDR2 SVGEGT come from the germline V gene. The CDR3 DNA follows: TGTGCCAGCAGTTACTCGAATTTGGTGGAAGCCCAGTACTTC. Protein product: CASSYSNLVEAQYF.

This clonotype appeared once. Lacking the conserved final phenylalanine or tryptophan, this CDR3 likely reflects a read error. This chain links TRBV5-4 with TRBJ2-6, with a possible D match to TRBD1 (5 bases). Looked up from germline, CDR1 is SGHNT and CDR2 is YYREEE (reference sequence). The CDR3 spans 15 residues. V lost 2 bases and J lost 2, with 8 bases in between. The DNA for the CDR3 is TGTGCCAGCAGCTTTGAAGGGGCTGGGGCCAACGTCCTGACTCTC. This sequence encodes CASSFEGAGANVLTL.